The 25 T cell receptor beta chains below come from one sample, sequenced in a study of blood T cell repertoires in COVID-19. Repertoires were generated with immunoSEQ multiplex PCR, while TCRdb's copy carries only in-frame clones and drops some. The sample lists 110,000 to 150,000 clones, about 80% occurring once. Sequencing was performed on peripheral blood. The receptors stem from a human donor in a cohort sampled during active COVID-19.

This chain joins TRBV7-2 and TRBJ2-1; D may be TRBD1 (6 bases). The CDR3 is 15 residues long. V dropped 5 bases and J dropped 4 bases, with 15 bases sitting between them. Germline lookup yields CDR1 SGHTA and CDR2 FQGNSA. CDR3 sequence: CASSPSRGGYNEQFF. The CDR3 DNA reads as TGTGCCAGCAGCCCTAGCAGGGGCGGGTACAATGAGCAGTTCTTC.

In this sample, this clone turned up once. The genes are TRBV5-6 and TRBJ2-7; 7 nucleotides line up with TRBD1. This CDR3 comprises 18 residues. With V trimmed by 5 bases and J by 5 bases, 22 bases remained unmatched. The germline V gene encodes CDR1 SGHDT and CDR2 YYEEEE. The chain's CDR3 is CASSTWRGTGTVGHEQYV. The CDR3 nucleotides read TGTGCCAGCAGTACTTGGCGCGGTACCGGGACAGTTGGCCACGAGCAGTACGTC.

V usage is TRBV19 and J usage is TRBJ1-6; 10 bases are a match to TRBD1. This CDR3 has 14 residues. The ends lost 6 bases at V and 7 bases at J; junction bases unmatched: 3. Looked up from germline, CDR1 is LNHDA and CDR2 is SQIVND (reference sequence). In DNA, the CDR3 is TGTGCCAGTAGAGGGACAGGGGAAAATTCACCCCTCCACTTT. It translates to CASRGTGENSPLHF. Using reference TRBV19 and TRBJ1-6 for the parts outside the CDR3, the full variable domain is DGGITQSPKYLFRKEGQNVTLSCEQNLNHDAMYWYRQDPGQGLRLIYYSQIVNDFQKGDIAEGYSVSREKKESFPLTVTSAQKNPTAFYLCASRGTGENSPLHFGNGTRLTVT.

This clone has a handful of counts. The rearrangement links TRBV5-1 to TRBJ2-3, with 9 bases lining up with TRBD2. Germline V gene sequence: CDR1 SGHRS, CDR2 YFSETQ. V lost 4 bases, J lost 4 bases, and 10 bases stayed unmatched. CDR3 length: 16 amino acids. The CDR3 here is CASSLGGLARPDTQYF. The CDR3 nucleotides are TGCGCCAGCAGCCTAGGGGGACTAGCACGGCCAGATACGCAGTATTTT.

The chain recombines TRBV7-2 with TRBJ1-1; the match to TRBD1 covers 10 bases. With 5 bases clipped from V and 5 bases from J, the junction kept 5 bases outside the gene matches. Germline lookup yields CDR1 SGHTA and CDR2 FQGNSA. This CDR3 is built from 14 residues. The CDR3 loop reads CASSLDRGLTEAFF. Written as DNA, the CDR3 is TGTGCCAGCAGCCTCGACAGGGGGCTTACTGAAGCTTTCTTT. Variable domain in full (rest from reference TRBV7-2 and TRBJ1-1): GAGVSQSPSNKVTEKGKDVELRCDPISGHTALYWYRQSLGQGLEFLIYFQGNSAPDKSGLPSDRFSAERTGGSVSTLTIQRTQQEDSAVYLCASSLDRGLTEAFFGQGTRLTVV.

The rearrangement uses TRBV9 and TRBJ1-5; D remains unclear. The germline V gene has CDR1 SGDLS and CDR2 YYNGEE. Trimming removed 4 bases from V and 3 bases from J, with 11 bases in between. The CDR3 runs 14 residues. CDR3 bases: TGTGCCAGCAGCCCCGGACTACCCAATCAGCCCCAGCATTTT. Protein sequence: CASSPGLPNQPQHF.

This CDR3 reads CASSPRGPNYGYTF. Written as DNA, the CDR3 is TGTGCCAGCTCACCAAGGGGTCCCAACTATGGCTACACCTTC. The V and J genes are TRBV18 and TRBJ1-2, with a possible D match to TRBD1 (5 bases). The germline V and J ends were trimmed by 2 bases and 2 bases, with 9 bases remaining between them. This CDR3 region has 14 residues. Germline CDR1 reads KGHSH; CDR2 reads LQKENI.

The chain joins TRBV19 to TRBJ2-1; unclear D gene. CDR1 and CDR2 from the germline V gene are LNHDA and SQIVND (reference sequence). The CDR3 extends over 14 amino acids. With 10 bases removed from V and 1 base from J, the gap between germline ends came to 14 bases. DNA for the CDR3: TGTGCCACCCGGAGCCCTGGGTCCTACAATGAGCAGTTCTTC. Encoded protein: CATRSPGSYNEQFF.

This clone has ten or more counts. The chain combines TRBV20-1 with TRBJ1-3; D remains ambiguous. The CDR3 extends over 13 amino acids. V was cut by 3 bases and J by 3 bases, with 9 bases left in between. The germline V gene has CDR1 DFQATT and CDR2 SNEGSKA (reference sequence). The CDR3 nucleotides read TGCAGTGCTAGTTTGGGAGGTGGAAACACCATATATTTT. Translating gives CSASLGGGNTIYF.

V usage is TRBV5-1 and J usage is TRBJ2-5; no reliable D call. Germline CDR1 SGHRS, CDR2 YFSETQ. Between the trimmed V and J ends, which lost 3 bases and 5 bases, there was a span of 14 bases. CDR3 length equals 14 residues. The DNA for the CDR3 is TGCGCCAGCAGCTCCCTTGTAACCCGGGAGACCCAGTACTTC. Protein: CASSSLVTRETQYF.

This clone was detected once. The genes are TRBV7-2 and TRBJ1-1; 9 bases map to TRBD1. Germline lookup yields CDR1 SGHTA and CDR2 FQGNSA. V gave up 5 bases and J gave up 0 bases; unmatched junction bases: 4. The CDR3 runs 15 residues. The CDR3 reads CASSLTGGVNTEAFF. CDR3 nucleotides: TGTGCCAGCAGCCTAACAGGGGGCGTGAACACTGAAGCTTTCTTT.

The DNA for the CDR3 is TGTGCCAGCAGCTTACCCGGGACAGGGGGGAATGAGCAGTTCTTC. This codes for CASSLPGTGGNEQFF. The V call is TRBV5-4, the J call TRBJ2-1, with TRBD1 identical over 11 bases. Germline loops: CDR1 SGHNT, CDR2 YYREEE (reference sequence). J was trimmed by 7 bases and V by 2 bases; bases with no gene match: 5. This CDR3 spans 15 amino acids. The whole variable domain, filled in from reference TRBV5-4 and TRBJ2-1, reads ETGVTQSPTHLIKTRGQQVTLRCSSQSGHNTVSWYQQALGQGPQFIFQYYREEENGRGNFPPRFSGLQFPNYSSELNVNALELDDSALYLCASSLPGTGGNEQFFGPGTRLTVL.

The chain joins TRBV2 to TRBJ1-2, with 9 bases lining up with TRBD1. The CDR3 is 16 amino acids. Germline CDR1 SNHLY, CDR2 FYNNEI. J lost 6 bases, V lost 7 bases, and 15 bases had no gene match. CDR3: CASNSGTGLLSDGYTF. CDR3 nucleotide sequence: TGTGCCAGCAACAGCGGGACAGGGTTATTATCTGATGGCTACACCTTC.

The chain couples TRBV2 to TRBJ2-2; 10 bases line up with TRBD2. Unmatched junction bases numbered 9, after V lost 4 bases and J lost 4 bases. This CDR3 is built from 17 residues. Germline V CDR1 and CDR2: SNHLY, FYNNEI. CDR3 protein: CASSVPSGSPATGELFF. CDR3 DNA sequence: TGTGCCAGCAGTGTGCCTAGCGGGAGCCCCGCCACCGGGGAGCTGTTTTTT.

J is TRBJ1-5 and V is TRBV7-8; 10 bases match TRBD1. The CDR3 totals 15 residues. Trimming at V came to 5 bases and at J to 6 bases, leaving 7 bases not matched to a gene. Looked up from germline, CDR1 is SGHVS and CDR2 is FQNEAQ. The CDR3 sequence: CASSPRQGASQPQHF. For the CDR3, the DNA is TGTGCCAGCAGCCCCCGACAGGGGGCTAGTCAGCCCCAGCATTTT.

This clone was seen more than once but under ten times. This chain connects TRBV5-6 to TRBJ2-1; 10 nucleotides match TRBD2. This CDR3 is built from 15 residues. Germline V CDR1 and CDR2: SGHDT, YYEEEE. After removal of 2 bases from V and 8 bases from J, the junction contained 7 bases not matched to a gene. CDR3 nucleotide sequence: TGTGCCAGCAGCTTACCTAGCGGGAGCCTGGATGAGCAGTTCTTC. Translated, it gives CASSLPSGSLDEQFF.

This chain uses TRBV5-6 with TRBJ1-2; 10 bases match TRBD1. The CDR3 runs 15 residues. Germline V lookup: CDR1 SGHDT, CDR2 YYEEEE. V shed 3 bases, J shed 11 bases, and the junction held 13 bases outside the gene matches. In DNA, the CDR3 is TGTGCCAGCAGCTCTGTCCCGGACAGGGGGTATACGTACACCTTC. This encodes CASSSVPDRGYTYTF.

There are many counts of this clone. The chain carries TRBV7-2 and TRBJ1-1, with D unclear. CDR3 length equals 14 residues. With 2 bases removed from V and 0 bases from J, the gap between germline ends came to 7 bases. The germline gives CDR1 SGHTA, CDR2 FQGNSA. This CDR3 reads CASSLSEVNTEAFF. The CDR3 coding sequence is TGTGCCAGCAGCTTATCAGAGGTGAACACTGAAGCTTTCTTT.

The rearrangement uses TRBV9 and TRBJ2-3, with TRBD2 identical over 8 bases. The ends lost 4 bases at V and 3 bases at J; junction bases unmatched: 7. The CDR3 covers 15 residues. Germline V gene sequence: CDR1 SGDLS, CDR2 YYNGEE. Here the CDR3 reads CASSPAGRATDTQYF. CDR3 DNA: TGTGCCAGCAGCCCCGCCGGGAGGGCTACAGATACGCAGTATTTT. Full variable domain (outside the CDR3, taken from reference TRBV9 and TRBJ2-3): DSGVTQTPKHLITATGQRVTLRCSPRSGDLSVYWYQQSLDQGLQFLIQYYNGEERAKGNILERFSAQQFPDLHSELNLSSLELGDSALYFCASSPAGRATDTQYFGPGTRLTVL.

The V gene is TRBV18, the J gene TRBJ1-1, with a tentative D call TRBD1 (6 bases). Trimming shortened V by 3 bases and J by 0 bases, and 8 bases separated the two germline ends. CDR3 length equals 14 residues. Germline CDR1 is KGHSH and CDR2 is LQKENI. CDR3 region: CASSPDSVNTEAFF. The CDR3 DNA follows: TGTGCCAGCTCACCGGACAGCGTGAACACTGAAGCTTTCTTT.

V usage is TRBV28 and J usage is TRBJ1-1; 8 positions match TRBD1. This CDR3 is 14 amino acids long. The V segment lost 5 bases and the J segment 0 bases; nucleotides outside the gene matches: 2. The germline V gene encodes CDR1 MDHEN and CDR2 SYDVKM. For the CDR3, the DNA is TGTGCCAGCAGTGCACAGGGGGTGAACACTGAAGCTTTCTTT. Protein: CASSAQGVNTEAFF.

The rearrangement joins TRBV19 to TRBJ1-2; D is unclear. The CDR3 loop spans 13 amino acids. Deletions cut 1 base from V and 1 base from J, with 4 bases between. CDR1 is LNHDA and CDR2 is SQIVND in the germline V gene (reference sequence). Here the CDR3 DNA reads TGTGCCAGTAGTATAGCAGTTAACTATGGCTACACCTTC. This translates into CASSIAVNYGYTF. The full variable domain, its missing parts supplied by reference TRBV19 and TRBJ1-2, is DGGITQSPKYLFRKEGQNVTLSCEQNLNHDAMYWYRQDPGQGLRLIYYSQIVNDFQKGDIAEGYSVSREKKESFPLTVTSAQKNPTAFYLCASSIAVNYGYTFGSGTRLTVV.

This clone was recorded once. The chain carries TRBV12-5 and TRBJ1-4; tentatively, D is TRBD1 (6 bases). Looked up from germline, CDR1 is LGHNT and CDR2 is FRNRAP. The germline V and J ends were trimmed by 3 bases and 3 bases, with 8 bases remaining between them. The CDR3 runs to 14 residues. The CDR3 loop is CASGLGGANEKLFF. In nucleotides, the CDR3 is TGTGCTAGTGGTTTAGGGGGGGCTAATGAAAAACTGTTTTTT. The full variable domain, with the rest looked up from reference TRBV12-5 and TRBJ1-4, is DARVTQTPRHKVTEMGQEVTMRCQPILGHNTVFWYRQTMMQGLELLAYFRNRAPLDDSGMPKDRFSAEMPDATLATLKIQPSEPRDSAVYFCASGLGGANEKLFFGSGTQLSVL.

This chain links TRBV3-1 (or the pseudogene TRBV3-2) with TRBJ2-5; D is unresolved. V was pared by 1 base and J by 2 bases, with 14 bases between. Germline values: CDR1 LGHDT, CDR2 YNNKEL (reference sequence). This CDR3 is 16 amino acids long. CDR3 region: CASSQASGVFQETQYF. The CDR3 DNA reads TGTGCCAGCAGCCAAGCTTCCGGAGTCTTTCAAGAGACCCAGTACTTC.

The chain uses TRBV6-5 and TRBJ1-2; TRBD1 matches 10 bases. Germline lookup yields CDR1 MNHEY and CDR2 SVGAGI. The CDR3 is 14 residues long. V lost 5 bases to trimming and J lost 4 bases; unmatched junction nucleotides: 4. The CDR3 sequence is CASSRTGGVYGYTF. The CDR3 bases are TGTGCCAGCAGTAGGACAGGGGGTGTCTATGGCTACACCTTC.